A single sample gave rise to the 24 T cell receptor beta chains below, sequenced in a study of T cell responses to AZD1222 COVID-19 vaccine. Data came from immunoSEQ multiplex PCR; TCRdb stores just in-frame clones and leaves some out. The table has 120,000 to 150,000 clones, around 91% seen once; the top ten hold around 5.2%. The material was peripheral blood, obtained on day 0 of AZD1222 vaccination. The origin of the receptors is an adult in good health.

This CDR3 reads CAIRVRQGKEQPQHF. The CDR3 coding sequence is TGTGCCATCAGGGTTCGACAGGGTAAGGAACAGCCCCAGCATTTT. The chain carries TRBV10-3 and TRBJ1-5, with TRBD1 matching 7 bases. The V gene end was trimmed by 6 bases and the J gene end by 7 bases; junction bases not matched to a gene: 12. Germline assignment: CDR1 ENHRY and CDR2 SYGVKD. CDR3 length equals 15 residues.

This sequence joins TRBV3-1 (or the pseudogene TRBV3-2) and TRBJ2-3; D unclear. Germline values: CDR1 LGHDT, CDR2 YNNKEL (reference sequence). V lost 0 bases and J 3 bases, leaving 13 bases between the germline ends. The CDR3 loop spans 16 amino acids. The CDR3 reads CASSQDSGILTDTQYF. DNA for the CDR3: TGTGCCAGCAGCCAAGATAGTGGGATACTGACAGATACGCAGTATTTT.

This sequence joins TRBV7-2 and TRBJ1-4; TRBD1 is a possible D gene (6 bases). This CDR3 has 15 residues. CDR1 is SGHTA, CDR2 FQGNSA, per germline. V was pared by 4 bases and J by 1 base, with 10 bases between. DNA for the CDR3: TGTGCCAGCAGCTCGGAAGGGGGAACTAATGAAAAACTGTTTTTT. Protein product: CASSSEGGTNEKLFF.

The V and J genes are TRBV19 and TRBJ1-2; a possible D gene is TRBD1 (5 bases). CDR1 is LNHDA and CDR2 is SQIVND in the germline V gene (reference sequence). The V gene lost 5 bases and the J gene lost 8 bases, with 27 bases spanning the gap. The CDR3 is 17 amino acids. The CDR3 spells CASSFNMGLKTPGGYTF. The DNA for the CDR3 is TGTGCCAGTAGTTTCAATATGGGACTTAAAACTCCGGGGGGCTACACCTTC.

CDR3 amino acids: CASSQIAANTEAFF. The CDR3 coding sequence is TGCGCCAGCAGCCAAATCGCAGCGAACACTGAAGCTTTCTTT. The chain recombines TRBV4-1 with TRBJ1-1; D uncertain. Trimming stripped 2 bases from V and 1 base from J, with 8 bases between. The CDR3 spans 14 residues. Per the germline V gene, CDR1 is MGHRA and CDR2 is YSYEKL.

The chain links TRBV5-1 to TRBJ2-1, with 9 positions matching TRBD2. CDR3 length: 16 residues. Per germline, CDR1 SGHRS and CDR2 YFSETQ. The ends lost 0 bases at V and 3 bases at J; junction bases unmatched: 4. Here the CDR3 DNA reads TGCGCCAGCAGCTTGGAGGCTAGCGGGGACTACAATGAGCAGTTCTTC. This translates into CASSLEASGDYNEQFF. Looking up the rest from reference TRBV5-1 and TRBJ2-1 gives the full variable domain: KAGVTQTPRYLIKTRGQQVTLSCSPISGHRSVSWYQQTPGQGLQFLFEYFSETQRNKGNFPGRFSGRQFSNSRSEMNVSTLELGDSALYLCASSLEASGDYNEQFFGPGTRLTVL.

This clone showed up just once. The chain couples TRBV19 to TRBJ2-2, with a tentative D call TRBD2 (6 bases). Trimming removed 10 bases at V and 1 base at J, with 10 bases between. Germline V gene data show CDR1 as LNHDA and CDR2 as SQIVND (reference sequence). CDR3 length equals 13 residues. CDR3 sequence: CATTRGNTGELFF. The CDR3 DNA sequence: TGTGCCACCACGCGGGGGAACACCGGGGAGCTGTTTTTT.

The chain combines TRBV6-5 with TRBJ1-3; a possible D gene is TRBD1 (5 bases). Germline CDR1 MNHEY, CDR2 SVGAGI. Deletions cut 2 bases from V and 7 bases from J, with 12 bases between. The CDR3 covers 14 residues. This CDR3 reads CASSYGQGANTIYF. The DNA of the CDR3 is TGTGCCAGCAGTTACGGGCAGGGTGCCAACACCATATATTTT.

The chain couples TRBV7-9 to TRBJ1-4, with a tentative D call TRBD1 (6 bases). The CDR3 consists of 14 residues. Germline assignment: CDR1 SEHNR and CDR2 FQNEAQ (reference sequence). The ends were cut back, 3 bases at V and 4 bases at J, with 9 bases in the middle. CDR3 sequence: CASSLRGINEKLFF. Here the CDR3 DNA reads TGTGCCAGCAGCTTGAGGGGGATTAATGAAAAACTGTTTTTT.

This chain links TRBV7-9 with TRBJ2-7, with 10 nucleotides matching TRBD1. The CDR3 is made up of 17 amino acids. V was clipped by 5 bases and J by 0 bases; unmatched bases: 10. CDR1 is SEHNR, CDR2 FQNEAQ, per germline (reference sequence). CDR3 residues: CASSADRGIKSSYEQYF. CDR3 nucleotide sequence: TGTGCCAGCAGCGCGGACAGGGGGATAAAGAGCTCCTACGAGCAGTACTTC.

The V call is TRBV7-2, the J call TRBJ2-1; 7 bases align to TRBD2. The CDR3 contains 15 residues. The V gene end was trimmed by 4 bases and the J gene end by 5 bases; junction bases not matched to a gene: 8. The germline gives CDR1 SGHTA, CDR2 FQGNSA. Here the CDR3 DNA reads TGTGCCAGCAGCTCCGTGGGCGGGGGTCACAATGAGCAGTTCTTC. Its protein is CASSSVGGGHNEQFF. The full variable domain, rest sourced from reference TRBV7-2 and TRBJ2-1, is GAGVSQSPSNKVTEKGKDVELRCDPISGHTALYWYRQSLGQGLEFLIYFQGNSAPDKSGLPSDRFSAERTGGSVSTLTIQRTQQEDSAVYLCASSSVGGGHNEQFFGPGTRLTVL.

This rearrangement joins TRBV28 to TRBJ2-2; 10 nucleotides align to TRBD1. The CDR3 sequence is 14 residues long. V shed 6 bases, J shed 4 bases, and the junction held 2 bases outside the gene matches. The germline CDR1 and CDR2 sequences are MDHEN and SYDVKM. The CDR3 sequence: CASRGQGSTGELFF. The CDR3 region has the DNA TGTGCCAGCAGGGGACAGGGGAGCACCGGGGAGCTGTTTTTT.

This clone was seen only a few times. The chain joins TRBV18 to TRBJ2-7; D unresolved. This CDR3 comprises 18 residues. V lost 0 bases and J lost 0, with 18 bases in between. Germline loops: CDR1 KGHSH, CDR2 LQKENI. The CDR3 nucleotides are TGTGCCAGCTCACCACCGGTCAGTGGCCAGCCATCCTCCTACGAGCAGTACTTC. Protein sequence: CASSPPVSGQPSSYEQYF.

DNA of the CDR3: TGTGCCAGCAGTGGACAAGGGGGTTATCAGCCCCAGCATTTT. Residues: CASSGQGGYQPQHF. V gene TRBV7-2 combines with J gene TRBJ1-5, with TRBD1 as a possible D gene (6 bases). The CDR3 sequence is 14 residues long. V was shortened by 6 bases and J by 5 bases, with 14 bases between the two germline ends. Germline V gives CDR1 SGHTA, CDR2 FQGNSA.

The chain is built from TRBV5-6 and TRBJ2-2; 8 nucleotides align to TRBD2. CDR1 SGHDT and CDR2 YYEEEE come from the germline V gene. This CDR3 is 16 amino acids long. The V and J ends lost 0 bases and 7 bases, in that order; junction bases with no gene match: 8. As DNA, the CDR3 is TGTGCCAGCAGCTTGGCATTAGCGGGAAGCCTCGGGGAGCTGTTTTTT. The encoded protein is CASSLALAGSLGELFF.

The V gene is TRBV19, the J gene TRBJ1-3, with D hard to call. V lost 7 bases and J lost 1, with 11 bases in between. The CDR3 sequence is 14 residues long. Germline V CDR1 and CDR2: LNHDA, SQIVND (reference sequence). CDR3 DNA: TGTGCCAGTACATTCGGGGAATCTGGAAACACCATATATTTT. It specifies CASTFGESGNTIYF. Drawing the rest from reference TRBV19 and TRBJ1-3, the complete variable domain is DGGITQSPKYLFRKEGQNVTLSCEQNLNHDAMYWYRQDPGQGLRLIYYSQIVNDFQKGDIAEGYSVSREKKESFPLTVTSAQKNPTAFYLCASTFGESGNTIYFGEGSWLTVV.

The V gene is TRBV7-2, the J gene TRBJ2-7; possibly TRBD1 for D (6 bases). Germline V gives CDR1 SGHTA, CDR2 FQGNSA. The CDR3 runs to 15 residues. The V end was cut by 2 bases, the J end by 1 base, with 12 bases between. CDR3 loop: CASSLPGDGSYEQYF. The CDR3 coding sequence is TGTGCCAGCAGCTTACCAGGGGACGGTTCCTACGAGCAGTACTTC.

V and J are TRBV14 and TRBJ2-5, with a tentative D call TRBD2 (6 bases). V shed 4 bases and J shed 4 bases, with 22 bases lying between them. This CDR3 contains 17 residues. In germline, CDR1 is SGHDN, CDR2 FVKESK. The CDR3 sequence is CASSLRLGVALRETQYF. CDR3 sequence (DNA): TGTGCCAGCAGCCTCCGACTAGGAGTGGCTTTGAGAGAGACCCAGTACTTC.

This clone was picked up many times. J is TRBJ1-2 and V is TRBV3-1 (or the pseudogene TRBV3-2), with a weak D call TRBD1 (5 bases). V gave up 1 base and J gave up 3 bases, with 12 bases separating them. Germline V gene data show CDR1 as LGHDT and CDR2 as YNNKEL (reference sequence). The length of the CDR3 is 15 residues. CDR3 nucleotides: TGTGCCAGCAGCCAAGCCCCCCGCAGGGACTATGGCTACACCTTC. It encodes CASSQAPRRDYGYTF.

The CDR3 region has the DNA TGTGCCAGTAGTAGGCTAGCGGACTACAATGAGCAGTTCTTC. It translates to CASSRLADYNEQFF. The chain carries TRBV19 and TRBJ2-1; TRBD2 matches 7 bases. The CDR3 contains 14 residues. The germline gives CDR1 LNHDA, CDR2 SQIVND (reference sequence). The junction had 3 bases not matched to a gene; V was cut back by 4 bases and J by 3 bases.

This sequence joins TRBV5-1 and TRBJ2-5; D is undetermined. Per the germline V gene, CDR1 is SGHRS and CDR2 is YFSETQ. The CDR3 has 13 residues. Trimming removed 2 bases from V and 1 base from J, with 6 bases in between. The CDR3 nucleotides are TGCGCCAGCAGCTTCTCGGCCCAAGAGACCCAGTACTTC. Its translation is CASSFSAQETQYF.

The chain joins TRBV7-2 to TRBJ2-2, with D hard to call. The V end lost 5 bases, the J end lost 5 bases, and 15 bases lay between the germline ends. Germline values: CDR1 SGHTA, CDR2 FQGNSA. The CDR3 extends over 15 amino acids. The CDR3: CASSARRSSTGELFF. The CDR3 DNA follows: TGTGCCAGCAGCGCCCGGCGGTCTAGTACCGGGGAGCTGTTTTTT.

This clone was counted between two and nine times. J is TRBJ2-7 and V is TRBV27; D not resolved. Germline values: CDR1 MNHEY, CDR2 SMNVEV (reference sequence). Deletions cut 3 bases from V and 3 bases from J, with 6 bases between. This CDR3 has 12 residues. The CDR3 protein is CASSFPSYEQYF. The CDR3, as DNA: TGTGCCAGCAGTTTCCCCAGCTACGAGCAGTACTTC.

This chain uses TRBV9 with TRBJ1-1; D remains ambiguous. V was pared by 0 bases and J by 8 bases, with 11 bases between. Germline CDR1 SGDLS, CDR2 YYNGEE. This CDR3 is 13 amino acids long. The CDR3 sequence: CASSVAGSQEAFF. The CDR3 DNA sequence: TGTGCCAGCAGCGTAGCGGGATCCCAAGAAGCTTTCTTT.